This record covers a single TCR beta chain. The target antigen is unknown. This entry is derived from a study of cytotoxic CD8 clonotypes in ibrutinib-treated CLL. The study, taken as a whole, reports: There were differences in sampling times between sustained-remission and progressing patients.

This CDR3 region has 15 residues. The germline gives CDR1 SGHTS, CDR2 YDEGEE. V lost 4 bases and J 10 bases, leaving 22 bases between the germline ends. This table comes from immunoSEQ multiplex PCR, and its TCRdb copy is limited to in-frame clones, with some not included. The profile shows hundreds of thousands of clones, 79% of them singletons. The clonotype originates from a human donor with chronic lymphocytic leukemia. The chain joins TRBV5-8 to TRBJ2-3; unclear D gene. This material consisted of PBMCs, taken after 12 months of ibrutinib treatment. The CDR3 DNA is TGTGCCAGCAGCCCATTATCAGCGACCGAGATGGCGCAGTATTTT. Translating it yields CASSPLSATEMAQYF.